The present T cell receptor (beta chain) was sequenced within a study of T cells after yellow fever vaccination. TCRdb called the 5' RACE reads again in MiXCR, with one record for every CDR3 protein. Seen here are hundreds of thousands of distinct CDR3 sequences, approximately 13% observed once, and the top ten hold 15%. Points from the study as a whole: Some clonotypes were seen in both the CD4 and the CD8 compartments. These made up a small share and likely arose from convergent recombination.

Details on this clonotype: Its antigen is not known.

The CDR3 loop spans 14 amino acids. V shed 0 bases and J shed 5 bases, with 13 bases lying between them. From germline, CDR1 is DFQATT and CDR2 SNEGSKA (reference sequence). The receptor was isolated from a man aged 30 to 45 who received the YFV17D yellow fever vaccine. This sequence joins TRBV20-1 and TRBJ2-5; tentative D call: TRBD2 (6 bases). Here the sequenced sample was PBMCs, taken on the day of the yellow fever booster vaccination. For the CDR3, the DNA is TGCAGTGCTAGAGACCAACTAGCTCCGGAGACCCAGTACTTC. Amino acid sequence: CSARDQLAPETQYF.